A single sample gave rise to the 21 T cell receptor beta chains below, sequenced in a study of CD8 T cells in Susac syndrome. After extraction with the RNeasy kit, 0.5 to 1 ug of the RNA was reverse transcribed using random hexamers. Using its own MiXCR run on the immunoSEQ multiplex PCR reads, TCRdb lists one record per CDR3 protein. Of some 450,000 distinct CDR3 sequences listed, 85% are singletons. Sequencing was carried out using CD8+ T cells from PBMCs. The receptors stem from a human donor with multiple sclerosis.

The chain joins TRBV29-1 to TRBJ1-1; D unclear. The CDR3 covers 12 residues. Trimming left V 2 bases short and J 5 bases short, with 9 bases between. Germline CDR1 is SQVTM and CDR2 is ANQGSEA. In DNA form, the CDR3 reads TGCAGCGTTGAACAAGTGGGGACTGAAGCTTTCTTT. This gives the protein CSVEQVGTEAFF.

J is TRBJ2-7 and V is TRBV12-3 or TRBV12-4, with unresolved D. The V and J ends lost 6 bases and 2 bases respectively, with 17 bases between them. This CDR3 is 15 amino acids long. Here the CDR3 reads CASSSLGLNTYEQYF. The CDR3 nucleotides read TGTGCCAGCAGCTCTCTAGGGCTAAATACCTACGAGCAGTACTTC.

This clonotype was counted a few times. The chain joins TRBV6-5 to TRBJ1-1; 8 bases match TRBD1. V was clipped by 2 bases and J by 3 bases; unmatched bases: 5. In germline, CDR1 is MNHEY, CDR2 SVGAGI. CDR3 length: 15 amino acids. The CDR3 sequence: CASSYVQGGYTEAFF. The CDR3 DNA is TGTGCCAGCAGTTACGTACAGGGGGGATACACTGAAGCTTTCTTT.

The V call is TRBV7-9, the J call TRBJ2-5; 7 nucleotides line up with TRBD1. J lost 0 bases, V lost 5 bases, and 9 bases had no gene match. CDR3 length equals 16 residues. From germline, CDR1 is SEHNR and CDR2 FQNEAQ (reference sequence). The chain's CDR3 is CASSHEAGGYQETQYF. The CDR3 DNA follows: TGTGCCAGCAGCCACGAGGCAGGGGGATACCAAGAGACCCAGTACTTC.

This rearrangement joins TRBV6-5 to TRBJ1-2; D may be TRBD1 (5 bases). The germline V gene encodes CDR1 MNHEY and CDR2 SVGAGI. Trimming took 0 bases from V and 2 from J, leaving 13 bases between them. This CDR3 contains 16 residues. The CDR3 loop reads CASSYSSGGTNYGYTF. The CDR3 nucleotides are TGTGCCAGCAGTTACTCTTCTGGGGGGACGAACTATGGCTACACCTTC.

The count of this clonotype is one. The rearrangement joins TRBV7-9 to TRBJ2-7; D might be TRBD2 (7 bases). Trimming took 4 bases from V and 6 from J, leaving 16 bases between them. The germline V gene encodes CDR1 SEHNR and CDR2 FQNEAQ (reference sequence). This CDR3 is built from 14 residues. The CDR3 region has the DNA TGTGCCAGCAGCTCGGGGGGCAGTCTACGCGAGCAGTACTTC. Protein product: CASSSGGSLREQYF.

As for this clonotype: Likely a read error: the CDR3 ends without its conserved phenylalanine or tryptophan. CDR3 DNA sequence: TGTGCCTGGACTTTACAGGGGAACACTGAAGCTTTCCTT. As protein: CAWTLQGNTEAFL. The V gene is TRBV30, the J gene TRBJ1-1, with D possibly matching TRBD1 (6 bases). Germline V lookup: CDR1 GTSNPN, CDR2 SVGIG (reference sequence). The CDR3 sequence is 13 residues long. V dropped 4 bases and J dropped 1 base, with 10 bases sitting between them.

V usage is TRBV7-6 and J usage is TRBJ1-4, with 9 bases lining up with TRBD1. There are 16 residues in the CDR3. V was pared by 4 bases and J by 8 bases, with 11 bases of the junction left unmatched. From germline, CDR1 is SGHVS and CDR2 FNYEAQ. CDR3 DNA: TGTGCCAGCAGCTCGGGACAGGGAGCGGCGGAGGAAAAACTGTTTTTT. The encoded protein is CASSSGQGAAEEKLFF.

V and J are TRBV4-1 and TRBJ2-7; D possibly corresponds to TRBD1 (6 bases). Germline V CDR1 and CDR2: MGHRA, YSYEKL. Trimming left V 0 bases short and J 2 bases short, with 8 bases between. This CDR3 spans 14 amino acids. CDR3 residues: CASSQDQGTYEQYF. CDR3 DNA: TGCGCCAGCAGCCAAGATCAGGGGACCTACGAGCAGTACTTC.

The rearrangement joins TRBV9 to TRBJ2-1; 10 bases map to TRBD2. CDR1 and CDR2 from the germline V gene are SGDLS and YYNGEE. V lost 2 bases to trimming and J lost 8 bases; unmatched junction nucleotides: 10. The CDR3 is made up of 16 amino acids. Here the CDR3 reads CASSVSLAGVADEQFF. The DNA for the CDR3 is TGTGCCAGCAGCGTCTCTCTAGCGGGAGTGGCGGATGAGCAGTTCTTC.

This chain uses TRBV5-1 with TRBJ2-2, with a weak D call TRBD2 (6 bases). The V end lost 1 base, the J end lost 2 bases, and 18 bases lay between the germline ends. This CDR3 has 18 residues. The germline gives CDR1 SGHRS, CDR2 YFSETQ. The CDR3 sequence is CASSLSVPGLLNTGELFF. The CDR3 region has the DNA TGCGCCAGCAGCTTGAGTGTCCCGGGACTTCTCAACACCGGGGAGCTGTTTTTT.

V usage is TRBV7-6 and J usage is TRBJ1-6, with D tentatively TRBD1 (5 bases). Germline CDR1 SGHVS, CDR2 FNYEAQ. CDR3 length equals 14 residues. V lost 1 base and J 8 bases, leaving 9 bases between the germline ends. The CDR3 region is CASSLGGADSPLHF. In DNA, the CDR3 is TGTGCCAGCAGCTTAGGAGGGGCAGATTCACCCCTCCACTTT.

The gene calls are TRBV3-1 and TRBJ2-7; 12 bases are shared with TRBD1. Trimming removed 2 bases from V and 7 bases from J; junction bases left unmatched: 15. Germline V lookup: CDR1 LGHDT, CDR2 YNNKEL (reference sequence). The CDR3 runs 18 residues. The chain's CDR3 is CASSQFGTGGASPREQYF. The CDR3 DNA reads TGTGCCAGCAGCCAATTTGGGACAGGGGGCGCGTCTCCGAGGGAGCAGTACTTC.

V is TRBV5-6 and J is TRBJ1-3, with 9 bases matching TRBD1. Trimming at V came to 3 bases and at J to 8 bases, leaving 3 bases not matched to a gene. The CDR3 has 13 amino acids. Per germline, CDR1 SGHDT and CDR2 YYEEEE. CDR3 loop: CASSSGQGHTIYF. The CDR3, as DNA: TGTGCCAGCAGCTCTGGACAGGGGCACACCATATATTTT.

V gene TRBV13 combines with J gene TRBJ1-2, with D possibly being TRBD1 (5 bases). The germline V and J ends were trimmed by 8 bases and 2 bases, with 15 bases remaining between them. In germline, CDR1 is PRHDT, CDR2 FYEKMQ (reference sequence). The CDR3 contains 14 residues. Written as DNA, the CDR3 is TGTGCCAGCGGTCAAGGGGATTCGAACTATGGCTACACCTTC. This gives the protein CASGQGDSNYGYTF.

This chain links TRBV19 with TRBJ2-1; TRBD1 matches 8 bases. The CDR3 loop spans 15 amino acids. The V gene's germline CDR1 is LNHDA and CDR2 SQIVND (reference sequence). V lost 5 bases to trimming and J lost 1 base; unmatched junction nucleotides: 4. CDR3 region: CASSLRGLSYNEQFF. Here the CDR3 DNA reads TGTGCCAGTAGTCTCAGGGGGCTGTCCTACAATGAGCAGTTCTTC.

The genes are TRBV7-9 and TRBJ2-1, with D perhaps TRBD1 (5 bases). Deletions cut 7 bases from V and 6 bases from J, with 22 bases between. Germline V CDR1 and CDR2: SEHNR, FQNEAQ (reference sequence). The CDR3 extends over 16 amino acids. Here the CDR3 reads CASTPRTTSSVNEQFF. The CDR3 DNA sequence: TGTGCCAGCACCCCCAGGACAACTTCGTCGGTCAATGAGCAGTTCTTC.

The V call is TRBV7-9, the J call TRBJ2-3; D is unclear. The CDR3 loop spans 14 amino acids. Germline values: CDR1 SEHNR, CDR2 FQNEAQ (reference sequence). V was clipped by 6 bases and J by 6 bases, with 16 bases between them. CDR3 sequence (DNA): TGTGCCAGCAGTAACGTCGTACTAATGGATACGCAGTATTTT. This sequence encodes CASSNVVLMDTQYF. Complete variable domain (other parts from reference TRBV7-9 and TRBJ2-3): DTGVSQNPRHKITKRGQNVTFRCDPISEHNRLYWYRQTLGQGPEFLTYFQNEAQLEKSRLLSDRFSAERPKGSFSTLEIQRTEQGDSAMYLCASSNVVLMDTQYFGPGTRLTVL.

The V and J genes are TRBV5-8 and TRBJ2-7; 8 nucleotides match TRBD2. CDR1 is SGHTS and CDR2 is YDEGEE in the germline V gene. V shed 5 bases and J 2 bases; nucleotides not matched to a gene: 21. CDR3 length: 19 residues. In DNA form, the CDR3 reads TGTGCCAGCAGTCCCATAAGGGGGAAGACTAGCGAATACACCTACGAGCAGTACTTC. It specifies CASSPIRGKTSEYTYEQYF. Complete variable domain (other parts from reference TRBV5-8 and TRBJ2-7): EAGVTQSPTHLIKTRGQQATLRCSPISGHTSVYWYQQALGLGLQFLLWYDEGEERNRGNFPPRFSGRQFPNYSSELNVNALELEDSALYLCASSPIRGKTSEYTYEQYFGPGTRLTVT.

The rearrangement joins TRBV7-8 to TRBJ2-7, with D perhaps TRBD1 (6 bases). Trimming shortened V by 1 base and J by 6 bases, and 22 bases separated the two germline ends. Germline assignment: CDR1 SGHVS and CDR2 FQNEAQ. The CDR3 is 17 residues long. The CDR3 bases are TGTGCCAGCAGCTTAGTCGGGGTCAGTATTAGGGGGTCCGAGCAGTACTTC. It yields the protein CASSLVGVSIRGSEQYF.

Of note for this clonotype: The DNA is left out, because the CDR3 cannot be placed on it with certainty; the CDR3 is given as TCRdb lists it. This chain uses TRBV30 with TRBJ1-1; the listed D gene, TRBD1, was not tested against the DNA. Germline loops: CDR1 GTSNPN, CDR2 SVGIG (reference sequence). A total of 19 residues make up the CDR3, ends included. The CDR3 is CAWSGIWGEAFFGQGRAFF.